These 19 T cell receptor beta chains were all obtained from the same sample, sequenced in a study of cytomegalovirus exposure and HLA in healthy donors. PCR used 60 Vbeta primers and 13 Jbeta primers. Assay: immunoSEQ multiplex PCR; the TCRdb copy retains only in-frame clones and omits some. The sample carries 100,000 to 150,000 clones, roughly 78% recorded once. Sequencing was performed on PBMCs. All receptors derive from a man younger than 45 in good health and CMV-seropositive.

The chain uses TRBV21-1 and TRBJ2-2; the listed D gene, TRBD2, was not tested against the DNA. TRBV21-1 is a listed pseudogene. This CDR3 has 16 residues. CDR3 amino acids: CASRKRGGGATGELFF. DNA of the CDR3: TGTGCCAGCAGAAAAAGGGGCGGGGGGGCCACCGGGGAGCTGTTTTTT.

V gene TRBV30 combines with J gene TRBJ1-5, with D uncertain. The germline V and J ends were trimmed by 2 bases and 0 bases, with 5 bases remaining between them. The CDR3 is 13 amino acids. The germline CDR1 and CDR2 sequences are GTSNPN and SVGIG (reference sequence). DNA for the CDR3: TGTGCCTGGAGTATACATAGCAATCAGCCCCAGCATTTT. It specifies CAWSIHSNQPQHF.

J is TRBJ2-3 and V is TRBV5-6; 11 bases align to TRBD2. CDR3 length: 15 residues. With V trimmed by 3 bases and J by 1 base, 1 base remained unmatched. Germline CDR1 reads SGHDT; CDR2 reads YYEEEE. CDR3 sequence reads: CASSWGLAGTDTQYF. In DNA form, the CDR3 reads TGTGCCAGCAGCTGGGGACTAGCGGGCACAGATACGCAGTATTTT.

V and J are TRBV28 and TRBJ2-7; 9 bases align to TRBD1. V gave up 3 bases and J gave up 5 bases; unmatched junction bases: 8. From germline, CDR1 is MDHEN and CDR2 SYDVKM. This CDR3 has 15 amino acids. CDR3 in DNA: TGTGCCAGCAGTTTGGTTCGACAGGGGGTAAACGAGCAGTACTTC. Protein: CASSLVRQGVNEQYF.

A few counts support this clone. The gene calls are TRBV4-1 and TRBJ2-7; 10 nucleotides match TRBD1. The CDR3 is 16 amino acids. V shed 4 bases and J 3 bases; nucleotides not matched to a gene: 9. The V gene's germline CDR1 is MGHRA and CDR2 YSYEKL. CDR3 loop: CASSPLTGQGVYEQYF. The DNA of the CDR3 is TGCGCCAGCAGCCCTCTAACCGGACAGGGGGTCTACGAGCAGTACTTC.

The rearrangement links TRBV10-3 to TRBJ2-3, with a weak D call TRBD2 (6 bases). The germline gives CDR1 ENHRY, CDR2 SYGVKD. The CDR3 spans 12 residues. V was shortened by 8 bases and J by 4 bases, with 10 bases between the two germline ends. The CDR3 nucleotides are TGTGCCATCGGAGGGTCCGCAGATACGCAGTATTTT. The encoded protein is CAIGGSADTQYF.

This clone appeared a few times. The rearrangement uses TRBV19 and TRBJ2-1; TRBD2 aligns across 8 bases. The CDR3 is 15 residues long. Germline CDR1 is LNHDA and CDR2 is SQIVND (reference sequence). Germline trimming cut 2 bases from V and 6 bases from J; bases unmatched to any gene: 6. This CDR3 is CASSITTSDGNEQFF. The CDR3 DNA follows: TGTGCCAGTAGTATAACGACTAGCGATGGCAATGAGCAGTTCTTC.

CDR3 loop: CASSLMGGDGEPQHF. CDR3 sequence (DNA): TGTGCCAGCAGCTTAATGGGAGGCGACGGCGAGCCCCAGCATTTT. The rearrangement uses TRBV11-2 and TRBJ1-5; no definite D call. Trimming stripped 2 bases from V and 8 bases from J, with 16 bases between. This CDR3 is 15 amino acids long. CDR1 is SGHAT and CDR2 is FQNNGV in the germline V gene.

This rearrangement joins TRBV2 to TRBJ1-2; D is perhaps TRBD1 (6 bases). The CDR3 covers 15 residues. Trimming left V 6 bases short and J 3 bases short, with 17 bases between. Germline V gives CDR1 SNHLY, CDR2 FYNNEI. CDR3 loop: CASRADSSRDYGYTF. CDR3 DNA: TGTGCCAGCAGGGCGGACAGTAGTAGGGACTATGGCTACACCTTC.

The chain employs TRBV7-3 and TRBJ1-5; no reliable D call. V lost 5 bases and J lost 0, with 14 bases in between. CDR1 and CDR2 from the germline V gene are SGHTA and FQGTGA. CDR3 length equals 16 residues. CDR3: CASSPSGHNSNQPQHF. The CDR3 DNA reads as TGTGCCAGCAGCCCGAGCGGGCATAATAGCAATCAGCCCCAGCATTTT.

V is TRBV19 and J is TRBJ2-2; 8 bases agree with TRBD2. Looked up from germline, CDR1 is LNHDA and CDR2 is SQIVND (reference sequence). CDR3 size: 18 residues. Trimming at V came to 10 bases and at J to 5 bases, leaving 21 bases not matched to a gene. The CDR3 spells CATRGARVSQGGTGELFF. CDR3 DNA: TGTGCCACGCGGGGGGCTCGGGTCTCTCAAGGGGGTACCGGGGAGCTGTTTTTT.

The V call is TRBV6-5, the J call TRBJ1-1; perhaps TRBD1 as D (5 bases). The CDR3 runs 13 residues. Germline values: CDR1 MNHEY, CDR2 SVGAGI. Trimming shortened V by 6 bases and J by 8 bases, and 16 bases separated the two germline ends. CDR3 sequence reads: CASRTPLGGEAFF. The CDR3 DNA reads TGTGCCAGCAGGACTCCCCTTGGGGGGGAAGCTTTCTTT.

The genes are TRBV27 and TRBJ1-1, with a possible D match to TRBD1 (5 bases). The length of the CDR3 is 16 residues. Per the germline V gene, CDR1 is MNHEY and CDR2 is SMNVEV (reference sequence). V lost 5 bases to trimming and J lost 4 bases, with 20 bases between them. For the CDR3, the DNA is TGTGCCAGCAGTCCCGTCGGGGGTTTAGGAGGCACTGAAGCTTTCTTT. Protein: CASSPVGGLGGTEAFF.

Here the CDR3 DNA reads TGTGCCAGCAGCCAAGATGGCAGGGAGGACACTGAAGCTTTCTTT. As protein: CASSQDGREDTEAFF. The chain is built from TRBV4-2 and TRBJ1-1; a possible D gene is TRBD1 (5 bases). The CDR3 extends over 15 amino acids. V was trimmed by 0 bases and J by 3 bases, leaving 11 bases between them. From germline, CDR1 is LGHNA and CDR2 YNFKEQ.

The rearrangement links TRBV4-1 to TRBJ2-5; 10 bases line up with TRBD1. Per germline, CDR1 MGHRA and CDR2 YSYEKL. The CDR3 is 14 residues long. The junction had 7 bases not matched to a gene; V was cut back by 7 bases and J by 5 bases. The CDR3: CASNLTGGKETQYF. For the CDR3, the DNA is TGCGCCAGCAACCTGACAGGGGGCAAGGAGACCCAGTACTTC.

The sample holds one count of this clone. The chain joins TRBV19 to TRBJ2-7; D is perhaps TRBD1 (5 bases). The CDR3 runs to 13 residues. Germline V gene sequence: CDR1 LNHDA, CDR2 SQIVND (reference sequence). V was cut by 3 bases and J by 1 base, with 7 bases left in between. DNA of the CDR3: TGTGCCAGTAGTATCGGACAATCCTACGAGCAGTACTTC. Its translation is CASSIGQSYEQYF.

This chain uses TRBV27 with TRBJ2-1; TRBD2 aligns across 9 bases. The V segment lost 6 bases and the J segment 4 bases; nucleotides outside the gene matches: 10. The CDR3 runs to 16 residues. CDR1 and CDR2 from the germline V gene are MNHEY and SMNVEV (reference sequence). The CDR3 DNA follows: TGTGCCAGCAGCCCCCTTAGCGGGGGTCAATACAATGAGCAGTTCTTC. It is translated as CASSPLSGGQYNEQFF.

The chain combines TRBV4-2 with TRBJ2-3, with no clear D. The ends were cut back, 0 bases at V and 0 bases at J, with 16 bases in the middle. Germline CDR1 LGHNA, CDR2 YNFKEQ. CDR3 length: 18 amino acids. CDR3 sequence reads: CASSQERSFPTSTDTQYF. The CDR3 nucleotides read TGTGCCAGCAGCCAAGAAAGAAGCTTTCCTACTAGCACAGATACGCAGTATTTT.

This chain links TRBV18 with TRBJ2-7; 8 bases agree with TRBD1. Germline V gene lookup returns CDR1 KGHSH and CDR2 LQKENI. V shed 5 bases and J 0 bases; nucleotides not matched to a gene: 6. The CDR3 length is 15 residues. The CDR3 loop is CASSVGQEYSYEQYF. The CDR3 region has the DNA TGTGCCAGCTCAGTGGGACAGGAATACTCCTACGAGCAGTACTTC.